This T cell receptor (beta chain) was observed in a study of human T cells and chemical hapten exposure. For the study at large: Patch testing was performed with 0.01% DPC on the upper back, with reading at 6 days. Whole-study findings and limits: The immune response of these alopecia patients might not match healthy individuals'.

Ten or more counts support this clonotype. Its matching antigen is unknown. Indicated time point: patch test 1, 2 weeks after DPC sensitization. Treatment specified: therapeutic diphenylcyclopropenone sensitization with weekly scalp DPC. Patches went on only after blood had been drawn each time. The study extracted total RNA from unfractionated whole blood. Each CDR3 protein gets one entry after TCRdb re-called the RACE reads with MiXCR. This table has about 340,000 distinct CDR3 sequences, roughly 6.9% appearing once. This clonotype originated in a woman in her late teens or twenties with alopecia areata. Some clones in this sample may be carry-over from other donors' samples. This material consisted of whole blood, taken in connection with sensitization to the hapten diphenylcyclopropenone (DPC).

The chain's CDR3 is CASSLGPTGTDTQYF. CDR3 sequence (DNA): TGCGCCAGCAGCCTCGGACCAACGGGCACAGATACGCAGTATTTT. V is TRBV4-1 and J is TRBJ2-3; D is ambiguous. The CDR3 has 15 residues. The V gene lost 4 bases and the J gene lost 1 base, with 12 bases spanning the gap. Germline V gene data show CDR1 as MGHRA and CDR2 as YSYEKL.